These T cell receptor beta chains were read from a single sample in a study of cytomegalovirus exposure and HLA in healthy donors. This table comes from immunoSEQ multiplex PCR, and its TCRdb copy is limited to in-frame clones, with some not included. This sample has 150,000 to 200,000 clones; approximately 65% occur once, and the top ten carry around 2.9%. Sequencing was carried out using PBMCs. These receptors were obtained from a man aged 35-49 years in good health and CMV-seronegative. Each CDR3 is given with its conserved first and last residue. The D gene is left open where the match is weak. The size field is filled for only some rows; it gives once, few, many or a size class.

CASSLQGSSYNSPLHF	TGTGCCAGCAGTTTACAGGGTAGCTCCTATAATTCACCCCTCCACTTT	TRBV28	-	-	TRBJ1-6
CASSLYEKLFF	TGTGCCAGCAGCCTGTATGAAAAACTGTTTTTT	TRBV7-9	-	-	TRBJ1-4
CASSQVLESEQFF	TGTGCCAGCAGCCAAGTTCTAGAGAGTGAGCAGTTCTTC	TRBV14	-	-	TRBJ2-1
CASSPTPGTGNYGYTF	TGTGCCAGCAGTCCAACTCCCGGGACAGGAAACTATGGCTACACCTTC	TRBV27	TRBD1	-	TRBJ1-2
CAISNIVREVPLGNEQFF	TGTGCCATCAGTAACATTGTACGGGAGGTACCTTTGGGCAATGAGCAGTTCTTC	TRBV10-3	TRBD2	-	TRBJ2-1
CASTVPKAGLNTEAFF	TGTGCCAGCACCGTACCCAAGGCAGGGTTGAACACTGAAGCTTTCTTT	TRBV6-6	-	few	TRBJ1-1
CASSLGTRVNQPQHF	TGTGCCAGCAGCTTGGGTACCAGGGTCAATCAGCCCCAGCATTTT	TRBV5-8	-	-	TRBJ1-5
CASSSGGDTYNEQFF	TGTGCCAGCAGTTCCGGGGGGGACACCTACAATGAGCAGTTCTTC	TRBV7-8	TRBD2	-	TRBJ2-1
CASSFGGSSYNSPLHF	TGCGCCAGCAGCTTCGGCGGGAGCTCCTATAATTCACCCCTCCACTTT	TRBV5-1	-	few	TRBJ1-6
CASIAQGSPIGPQHF	TGTGCCAGCATCGCACAGGGGTCCCCAATCGGGCCCCAGCATTTT	TRBV6-1	TRBD1	-	TRBJ1-5
CASSLSGGIAYNEQFF	TGTGCCAGCAGTTTATCTGGGGGCATAGCCTACAATGAGCAGTTCTTC	TRBV27	-	few	TRBJ2-1
CASSTGTYGYTF	TGTGCCAGCAGTACAGGGACCTATGGCTACACCTTC	TRBV5-6	-	-	TRBJ1-2
CASSEGTPSSYEQYF	TGTGCCAGCAGTGAAGGGACACCCTCTTCCTACGAGCAGTACTTC	TRBV6-1	-	few	TRBJ2-7
CASSLLQDSSLYEQYF	TGTGCCAGCAGCTTACTTCAGGACAGCAGTCTCTACGAGCAGTACTTC	TRBV11-2	-	few	TRBJ2-7
CATTQGADTEAFF	TGTGCCACAACACAGGGGGCGGACACTGAAGCTTTCTTT	TRBV15	TRBD1	-	TRBJ1-1
CASRYNRVGYGYTF	TGTGCCAGCAGGTACAACAGGGTCGGCTATGGCTACACCTTC	TRBV6-1	-	-	TRBJ1-2
CASSPTINTEAFF	TGCGCCAGCAGCCCAACTATTAACACTGAAGCTTTCTTT	TRBV4-1	-	-	TRBJ1-1
CASSLRGQGTTNEKLFF	TGTGCCAGCAGCTTACGGGGACAGGGAACAACTAATGAAAAACTGTTTTTT	TRBV5-4	TRBD1	-	TRBJ1-4
CATSRLFTGAETQYF	TGTGCCACCAGCAGACTCTTCACAGGGGCGGAGACCCAGTACTTC	TRBV15	TRBD1	-	TRBJ2-5
CASSPPTGGPTDTQYF	TGTGCCAGCTCACCACCGACGGGGGGGCCTACAGATACGCAGTATTTT	TRBV18	TRBD2	-	TRBJ2-3
CASSIDPPRSSYNEQFF	TGTGCCAGTAGTATAGACCCCCCAAGGAGCTCCTACAATGAGCAGTTCTTC	TRBV19	-	-	TRBJ2-1
CSSSFFPGDRSNQPQHF	TGTTCCAGCAGCTTTTTTCCGGGGGACAGAAGCAATCAGCCCCAGCATTTT	TRBV7-9	TRBD1	few	TRBJ1-5
CASSLGRGGTTLRTDTQYF	TGCGCCAGCAGCTTGGGGCGCGGGGGGACTACTCTTCGCACAGATACGCAGTATTTT	TRBV5-1	TRBD2	few	TRBJ2-3
CASNRGRGGTEAFF	TGCGCCAGCAACCGGGGAAGAGGAGGGACTGAAGCTTTCTTT	TRBV5-1	-	-	TRBJ1-1
CASSLEAGGVTDTQYF	TGTGCCAGCAGCTTAGAGGCGGGGGGGGTCACAGATACGCAGTATTTT	TRBV7-2	TRBD2	-	TRBJ2-3
CASSKRARGNYGYTF	TGTGCCAGCAGCAAAAGGGCCAGGGGGAACTATGGCTACACCTTC	TRBV21-1	-	-	TRBJ1-2
CASRGADYGYTF	TGTGCCAGTAGGGGGGCGGACTATGGCTACACCTTC	TRBV19	-	once	TRBJ1-2
CASSTRTGNNQPQHF	TGTGCCAGTAGCACCCGGACAGGCAACAATCAGCCCCAGCATTTT	TRBV19	TRBD1	few	TRBJ1-5
CASSGTQVGNSPLHF	TGTGCCAGCTCAGGGACTCAAGTTGGTAATTCACCCCTCCACTTT	TRBV18	-	-	TRBJ1-6
CASSLAGSDTQYF	TGCGCCAGCAGCTTGGCGGGGTCAGATACGCAGTATTTT	TRBV5-1	-	-	TRBJ2-3
CASSHSRGQAYNEQFF	TGTGCCAGCAGCCACTCAAGGGGACAGGCCTACAATGAGCAGTTCTTC	TRBV7-2	TRBD1	-	TRBJ2-1
CASSQDMASGGYEQYF	TGCGCCAGCAGCCAAGATATGGCTAGCGGGGGGTACGAGCAGTACTTC	TRBV4-3	TRBD2	-	TRBJ2-7
CASSLESQVTDTQYF	TGTGCCAGCAGCTTGGAGTCACAGGTGACAGATACGCAGTATTTT	TRBV5-4	-	-	TRBJ2-3
CASSVQGVREQFF	TGTGCCAGCTCAGTGCAAGGGGTTCGGGAGCAGTTCTTC	TRBV18	-	-	TRBJ2-1
CAISGGESGGAQETQYF	TGTGCCATCTCCGGCGGAGAAAGCGGGGGGGCTCAAGAGACCCAGTACTTC	TRBV10-3	TRBD2	-	TRBJ2-5
CASSSREEADTQYF	TGTGCCAGCAGCTCACGGGAGGAGGCAGATACGCAGTATTTT	TRBV7-3	TRBD2	-	TRBJ2-3
CASSNREQMHGYTF	TGTGCCAGTAGTAATCGGGAACAGATGCATGGCTACACCTTC	TRBV19	-	-	TRBJ1-2
CASSITGIYGYTF	TGTGCCAGTAGTATTACAGGGATCTATGGCTACACCTTC	TRBV19	-	few	TRBJ1-2
CASRLLAEETQYF	TGTGCCAGCAGACTACTAGCGGAAGAGACCCAGTACTTC	TRBV6-5	TRBD2	-	TRBJ2-5
CASSRAQGATGELFF	TGTGCCAGCAGTCGGGCGCAGGGGGCCACCGGGGAGCTGTTTTTT	TRBV6-4	TRBD1	-	TRBJ2-2
CSAQGVGLAGELFF	TGCAGCGCCCAAGGTGTCGGGTTGGCCGGGGAGCTGTTTTTT	TRBV29-1	-	many	TRBJ2-2
CASSPAGTGLGRADVLTF	TGTGCCAGCAGCCCCGCCGGGACGGGCCTTGGGAGGGCCGACGTCCTGACTTTC	TRBV7-2	TRBD2	-	TRBJ2-6
CASSLGGQGDEKLFF	TGTGCCAGCAGCTTAGGTGGCCAGGGGGATGAAAAACTGTTTTTT	TRBV11-2	TRBD1	-	TRBJ1-4
CASWTVGSPLHF	TGTGCCAGTTGGACAGTGGGTTCACCCCTCCACTTT	TRBV27	-	-	TRBJ1-6
CAIRAGFFGTDTQYF	TGTGCCATCAGGGCAGGGTTTTTTGGGACAGATACGCAGTATTTT	TRBV30	-	-	TRBJ2-3
CASKGLADAYEQYF	TGCGCCAGCAAGGGACTAGCGGACGCCTACGAGCAGTACTTC	TRBV10-2	TRBD2	few	TRBJ2-7
CASSVRQGDIQPQHF	TGTGCCAGCAGTGTCAGACAGGGAGATATTCAGCCCCAGCATTTT	TRBV6-1	TRBD1	-	TRBJ1-5
CASSRRVEVTEAFF	TGCGCCAGCTCACGTAGGGTGGAGGTCACTGAAGCTTTCTTT	TRBV4-1	-	-	TRBJ1-1
CASSSNQGAETQYF	TGTGCCAGCAGCTCCAACCAGGGTGCAGAGACCCAGTACTTC	TRBV5-4	-	-	TRBJ2-5
CASSQAWSQPQHF	TGCGCCAGCAGCCAAGCTTGGAGTCAGCCCCAGCATTTT	TRBV4-3	-	-	TRBJ1-5
CASSYGTTNTGELFF	TGTGCCAGCAGTTACGGGACAACTAACACCGGGGAGCTGTTTTTT	TRBV6-5	-	-	TRBJ2-2
CSVETGTFYNEQFF	TGCAGCGTGGAAACCGGGACTTTCTACAATGAGCAGTTCTTC	TRBV29-1	-	-	TRBJ2-1
CASSLAIAGAKNIQYF	TGTGCCAGCAGCTTGGCGATAGCGGGTGCCAAAAACATTCAGTACTTC	TRBV5-4	TRBD2	-	TRBJ2-4